A single sample is the source of the 15 T cell receptor beta chains below, sequenced in a study of post-analysis software for immune sequencing data. General study results and limits: Controls had lower frequencies than patients of five TRBV segments, which included TRBV5-6, TRBV5-1 and TRBV20-1.

These receptors' antigens are unknown. Prepared TCR beta cDNA libraries contained unique molecular identifiers. TCRdb passed the PCR reads through MiXCR, listing each CDR3 protein once. Of 650,000 to 850,000 distinct CDR3 sequences listed, around 46% are singletons. Material for sequencing was blood. These receptors originate from a girl aged 10-17 years with multiple sclerosis.

This clonotype was found once. The chain couples TRBV29-1 to TRBJ2-4; TRBD1 matches at 8 bases. The DNA end favors TRBJ2-7, so the J call may be wrong. Germline V gene sequence: CDR1 SQVTM, CDR2 ANQGSEA. The length of the CDR3 is 13 residues. In nucleotides, the CDR3 is TGCAGCGTTCGCGGGACAGGTATCTACGAGCAGTACTTC. It is translated as CSVRGTGIYEQYF.

V gene TRBV10-1 combines with J gene TRBJ2-2; 7 bases match TRBD1. There are 16 residues in the CDR3. The junction had 2 bases not matched to a gene; V was cut back by 0 bases and J by 1 base. Looked up from germline, CDR1 is WNHNN and CDR2 is SYGVQD (reference sequence). This chain's CDR3 is CASSESPGGNTGELFF. The DNA of the CDR3 is TGCGCCAGCAGTGAGTCGCCAGGGGGGAACACCGGGGAGCTGTTTTTT.

The chain recombines TRBV6-1 with TRBJ1-4; perhaps TRBD1 as D (5 bases). This CDR3 has 18 amino acids. Germline CDR1 and CDR2: MNHNS and SASEGT. V lost 6 bases to trimming and J lost 0 bases, with 20 bases between them. CDR3 amino acids: CASSTRDYGGTTNEKLFF. The CDR3 bases are TGTGCCAGCAGCACGAGGGACTATGGGGGAACAACTAATGAAAAACTGTTTTTT.

As for this clonotype: Lacking the conserved final phenylalanine or tryptophan, this CDR3 likely reflects a read error. The chain links TRBV2 to TRBJ2-3, with 7 nucleotides matching TRBD1. In germline, CDR1 is SNHLY, CDR2 FYNNEI. J gave up 1 base and V 8 bases, and 9 bases lay outside the gene matches. The CDR3 totals 15 residues. The CDR3 DNA reads TGTGCCAGCGGCCCGACAGGGCCCGGCACAGATACGCAGTATCTT. It specifies CASGPTGPGTDTQYL.

A remark on this clonotype: At one end the junction does not follow the germline gene, possibly because of a read error. This chain links TRBV7-3 with TRBJ2-5; D is unclear. Germline-derived CDR1 and CDR2 are SGHTA and FQGTGA. This CDR3 is built from 13 residues. The CDR3 nucleotides are TGTGCCGGCAGCTTAACCCCCCCGGCTGAGCAGTACTTC. Amino acids: CAGSLTPPAEQYF.

This clonotype was observed a handful of times. V and J are TRBV4-3 and TRBJ2-7; unclear D gene. CDR3 length: 14 residues. Germline V gene data show CDR1 as LGHNA and CDR2 as YSLEER. Trimming pared 4 bases from V and 3 bases from J, leaving 13 bases between. The DNA of the CDR3 is TGCGCCAGCAGCCCCGGGCCGGGCCACTACGAGCAGTACTTC. Translated: CASSPGPGHYEQYF.

This clonotype was found a few times. The rearrangement uses TRBV12-3 or TRBV12-4 and TRBJ1-5; D gene ambiguous. Trimming cost V 3 bases and J 3 bases, with 9 bases left between them. CDR3 length: 14 residues. CDR3 sequence reads: CASSLGMLNQPQHF. The CDR3 bases are TGTGCCAGCAGTTTGGGGATGCTCAATCAGCCCCAGCATTTT.

Notes on this clonotype: One end of the junction fails to match germline, which may point to a read error. The CDR3 is CASRGVFDGCTF. The CDR3 DNA reads as TGTGCCAGCAGAGGGGTGTTCGATGGCTGCACCTTC. The chain couples TRBV2 to TRBJ1-2, with D tentatively TRBD1 (5 bases). Looked up from germline, CDR1 is SNHLY and CDR2 is FYNNEI. The CDR3 spans 12 residues.

J is TRBJ2-4 and V is TRBV11-2, with TRBD2 identical over 10 bases. Gene TRBJ2-7 matches the end of the DNA better, so the J call may be wrong. This CDR3 is 14 amino acids long. CDR1 is SGHAT, CDR2 FQNNGV, per germline. The CDR3 DNA follows: TGTGCCAGCCGTCGTACTAGCGGGATCTACGAGCAGTACTTC. Its translation: CASRRTSGIYEQYF.

Comments on this clonotype: A junction boundary mismatches the germline segment, possibly from a read error. This chain uses TRBV4-3 with TRBJ1-4; possible D gene TRBD1, 5 bases. The CDR3 sequence is 16 residues long. Germline values: CDR1 LGHNA, CDR2 YSLEER. CDR3 protein: CASSQESRAVNKKLFF. CDR3 sequence (DNA): TGCGCCAGCAGCCAAGAGTCCAGGGCCGTTAATAAAAAACTGTTTTTT.

The chain uses TRBV15 and TRBJ2-7; 7 bases align to TRBD1. The germline CDR1 and CDR2 sequences are LNHNV and YYDKDF (reference sequence). V was pared by 3 bases and J by 0 bases, with 5 bases of the junction left unmatched. The length of the CDR3 is 15 residues. CDR3 nucleotide sequence: TGTGCCACCAGCAGTCTGACAGGGAGCTCCTACGAGCAGTACTTC. Amino acid sequence: CATSSLTGSSYEQYF.

The chain is built from TRBV7-9 and TRBJ2-7; D gene unclear. The CDR3 is 14 residues long. The V end was cut by 5 bases, the J end by 1 base, with 12 bases between. Germline-derived CDR1 and CDR2 are SEHNR and FQNEAQ (reference sequence). Written as DNA, the CDR3 is TGTGCCAGCAGCCCCCCCCCTAGTTCCTACGAGCAGTACTTC. Its protein is CASSPPPSSYEQYF.

In its sample, this clonotype was seen once. At one boundary the junction diverges from the germline segment, which might be a read error. The rearrangement links TRBV7-7 to TRBJ2-3; D perhaps matches TRBD2 (5 bases). Germline-derived CDR1 and CDR2 are SSHAT and FNYEAQ (reference sequence). CDR3 size: 14 residues. CDR3 in amino acids: CASNPAARVDMQYF. The CDR3 DNA is TGTGCTAGCAACCCCGCAGCGAGGGTAGATATGCAGTATTTT.

V gene TRBV29-1 combines with J gene TRBJ2-5; 11 nucleotides agree with TRBD2. Germline-derived CDR1 and CDR2 are SQVTM and ANQGSEA. J was trimmed by 5 bases and V by 8 bases; bases with no gene match: 10. CDR3 length: 14 residues. The CDR3 sequence is CSTTSGSGVETQYF. Written as DNA, the CDR3 is TGCAGCACCACTAGCGGGAGTGGTGTGGAGACCCAGTACTTC.

The V gene is TRBV12-3 or TRBV12-4, the J gene TRBJ2-7; 8 bases are shared with TRBD1. CDR3 length: 17 amino acids. The ends lost 4 bases at V and 3 bases at J; junction bases unmatched: 14. CDR3 amino acids: CASSSAPGGKWDYEQYF. The DNA for the CDR3 is TGTGCCAGCAGTTCCGCCCCAGGGGGCAAGTGGGACTACGAGCAGTACTTC.